This passage covers 13 T cell receptor beta chains from one sample sequenced in a study of T cell clones after liver transplantation. Method: immunoSEQ multiplex PCR; TCRdb's copy keeps in-frame clones and lacks some. The profile shows about 120,000 clones, approximately 90% of them singletons. The sequenced sample was CD4+ T cells from blood, obtained 12 months after liver transplant. The receptors derive from a human patient who received a liver transplant. Some T cells here may be from the graft donor.

The V and J genes are TRBV5-8 and TRBJ2-4, with 8 bases identical to TRBD1. Trimming took 5 bases from V and 0 from J; bases not matched to a gene: 4. Germline CDR1 is SGHTS and CDR2 is YDEGEE. This CDR3 comprises 15 residues. CDR3 in amino acids: CASRLTGGAKNIQYF. The CDR3 bases are TGTGCCAGCAGGCTAACAGGGGGAGCCAAAAACATTCAGTACTTC.

The chain has TRBV7-2 and TRBJ2-3, with D maybe TRBD2 (6 bases). The V gene's germline CDR1 is SGHTA and CDR2 FQGNSA. This CDR3 has 15 residues. Trimming stripped 2 bases from V and 5 bases from J, with 14 bases between. CDR3 DNA sequence: TGTGCCAGCAGCTTACGGGGCGGGAATCTAGATACGCAGTATTTT. Translating it yields CASSLRGGNLDTQYF.

This clone has only one observation. This chain uses TRBV19 with TRBJ2-7, with TRBD1 identical over 9 bases. The CDR3 runs 14 residues. Germline trimming cut 5 bases from V and 2 bases from J; bases unmatched to any gene: 4. Germline CDR1 reads LNHDA; CDR2 reads SQIVND (reference sequence). The CDR3 loop is CASSGGDRAYEQYF. DNA of the CDR3: TGTGCCAGTAGTGGTGGGGACAGGGCCTACGAGCAGTACTTC.

This chain connects TRBV4-3 to TRBJ2-5; a possible D gene is TRBD1 (5 bases). This CDR3 contains 17 residues. Germline values: CDR1 LGHNA, CDR2 YSLEER. V lost 0 bases and J 5 bases, leaving 19 bases between the germline ends. CDR3 DNA: TGCGCCAGCAGCCAAGACCCCCAGGGCCTAGGGCGGGAGACCCAGTACTTC. It is translated as CASSQDPQGLGRETQYF.

The chain couples TRBV2 to TRBJ2-6, with D possibly TRBD1 on 6 matching bases. CDR1 is SNHLY and CDR2 is FYNNEI in the germline V gene. V shed 5 bases and J shed 0 bases, with 8 bases lying between them. CDR3 size: 15 residues. CDR3 sequence: CASSSDSSGANVLTF. The CDR3 region has the DNA TGTGCCAGCAGTTCGGACAGCTCTGGGGCCAACGTCCTGACTTTC.

CDR3 amino acids: CASSSDRFTGELFF. CDR3 nucleotide sequence: TGTGCCAGCAGCTCTGACCGGTTCACCGGGGAGCTGTTTTTT. The chain employs TRBV7-8 and TRBJ2-2; no reliable D call. From germline, CDR1 is SGHVS and CDR2 FQNEAQ. Trimming shortened V by 4 bases and J by 4 bases, and 10 bases separated the two germline ends. The CDR3 runs to 14 residues. The whole variable domain, remainder taken from reference TRBV7-8 and TRBJ2-2, is GAGVSQSPRYKVAKRGQDVALRCDPISGHVSLFWYQQALGQGPEFLTYFQNEAQLDKSGLPSDRFFAERPEGSVSTLKIQRTQQEDSAVYLCASSSDRFTGELFFGEGSRLTVL.

The chain couples TRBV18 to TRBJ1-1; TRBD1 is a possible D gene (6 bases). The germline V gene encodes CDR1 KGHSH and CDR2 LQKENI. V was shortened by 7 bases and J by 1 base, with 13 bases between the two germline ends. The CDR3 contains 14 residues. CDR3 in amino acids: CASCPSRGNTEAFF. CDR3 coding DNA: TGTGCCAGCTGCCCCAGCAGGGGGAACACTGAAGCTTTCTTT.

The CDR3 DNA reads as TGTGCCAGCAGCGAATCTGGAAACACCATATATTTT. Translating it yields CASSESGNTIYF. The chain links TRBV11-2 to TRBJ1-3; no firm D call. Germline values: CDR1 SGHAT, CDR2 FQNNGV. The CDR3 contains 12 residues. The ends were cut back, 5 bases at V and 1 base at J, with 3 bases in the middle.

This clone was observed a single time. V and J are TRBV7-2 and TRBJ2-3; D could derive from TRBD1 or TRBD2 (6 bases each). Looked up from germline, CDR1 is SGHTA and CDR2 is FQGNSA. The CDR3 runs 17 residues. Deletions cut 5 bases from V and 5 bases from J, with 23 bases between. The CDR3 reads CASSTRGGGRSGDTQYF. The CDR3 DNA reads as TGTGCCAGCAGCACCCGAGGAGGGGGACGTTCAGGAGATACGCAGTATTTT.

The CDR3 reads CASSSQGRETQYF. The DNA of the CDR3 is TGCGCCAGCAGTTCACAAGGGCGGGAGACCCAGTACTTC. The gene calls are TRBV5-1 and TRBJ2-5; D is ambiguous. V gave up 5 bases and J gave up 5 bases, with 13 bases separating them. CDR1 and CDR2 (germline): SGHRS, YFSETQ. The CDR3 loop spans 13 amino acids.

The chain uses TRBV5-8 and TRBJ1-2; D gene ambiguous. Germline V gene sequence: CDR1 SGHTS, CDR2 YDEGEE. V was shortened by 4 bases and J by 2 bases, with 12 bases between the two germline ends. The CDR3 extends over 14 amino acids. Here the CDR3 reads CASSPLGPNYGYTF. CDR3 sequence (DNA): TGTGCCAGCAGCCCCCTAGGGCCGAACTATGGCTACACCTTC.

The genes are TRBV11-3 and TRBJ1-4; D call uncertain. The V end lost 3 bases, the J end lost 6 bases, and 5 bases lay between the germline ends. The CDR3 extends over 12 amino acids. Germline V CDR1 and CDR2: SGHNT, YENEEA. DNA of the CDR3: TGTGCCAGCAGCTTGGGCGATGAAAAACTGTTTTTT. Protein: CASSLGDEKLFF. The variable domain in full, completed from reference TRBV11-3 and TRBJ1-4, reads EAGVVQSPRYKIIEKKQPVAFWCNPISGHNTLYWYLQNLGQGPELLIRYENEEAVDDSQLPKDRFSAERLKGVDSTLKIQPAELGDSAVYLCASSLGDEKLFFGSGTQLSVL.

The chain uses TRBV28 and TRBJ2-7; 7 nucleotides line up with TRBD1. J lost 1 base, V lost 8 bases, and 2 bases had no gene match. Germline assignment: CDR1 MDHEN and CDR2 SYDVKM. The CDR3 runs to 12 residues. CDR3 amino acids: CASRQGSYEQYF. CDR3 bases: TGTGCCAGCCGACAGGGTTCCTACGAGCAGTACTTC.